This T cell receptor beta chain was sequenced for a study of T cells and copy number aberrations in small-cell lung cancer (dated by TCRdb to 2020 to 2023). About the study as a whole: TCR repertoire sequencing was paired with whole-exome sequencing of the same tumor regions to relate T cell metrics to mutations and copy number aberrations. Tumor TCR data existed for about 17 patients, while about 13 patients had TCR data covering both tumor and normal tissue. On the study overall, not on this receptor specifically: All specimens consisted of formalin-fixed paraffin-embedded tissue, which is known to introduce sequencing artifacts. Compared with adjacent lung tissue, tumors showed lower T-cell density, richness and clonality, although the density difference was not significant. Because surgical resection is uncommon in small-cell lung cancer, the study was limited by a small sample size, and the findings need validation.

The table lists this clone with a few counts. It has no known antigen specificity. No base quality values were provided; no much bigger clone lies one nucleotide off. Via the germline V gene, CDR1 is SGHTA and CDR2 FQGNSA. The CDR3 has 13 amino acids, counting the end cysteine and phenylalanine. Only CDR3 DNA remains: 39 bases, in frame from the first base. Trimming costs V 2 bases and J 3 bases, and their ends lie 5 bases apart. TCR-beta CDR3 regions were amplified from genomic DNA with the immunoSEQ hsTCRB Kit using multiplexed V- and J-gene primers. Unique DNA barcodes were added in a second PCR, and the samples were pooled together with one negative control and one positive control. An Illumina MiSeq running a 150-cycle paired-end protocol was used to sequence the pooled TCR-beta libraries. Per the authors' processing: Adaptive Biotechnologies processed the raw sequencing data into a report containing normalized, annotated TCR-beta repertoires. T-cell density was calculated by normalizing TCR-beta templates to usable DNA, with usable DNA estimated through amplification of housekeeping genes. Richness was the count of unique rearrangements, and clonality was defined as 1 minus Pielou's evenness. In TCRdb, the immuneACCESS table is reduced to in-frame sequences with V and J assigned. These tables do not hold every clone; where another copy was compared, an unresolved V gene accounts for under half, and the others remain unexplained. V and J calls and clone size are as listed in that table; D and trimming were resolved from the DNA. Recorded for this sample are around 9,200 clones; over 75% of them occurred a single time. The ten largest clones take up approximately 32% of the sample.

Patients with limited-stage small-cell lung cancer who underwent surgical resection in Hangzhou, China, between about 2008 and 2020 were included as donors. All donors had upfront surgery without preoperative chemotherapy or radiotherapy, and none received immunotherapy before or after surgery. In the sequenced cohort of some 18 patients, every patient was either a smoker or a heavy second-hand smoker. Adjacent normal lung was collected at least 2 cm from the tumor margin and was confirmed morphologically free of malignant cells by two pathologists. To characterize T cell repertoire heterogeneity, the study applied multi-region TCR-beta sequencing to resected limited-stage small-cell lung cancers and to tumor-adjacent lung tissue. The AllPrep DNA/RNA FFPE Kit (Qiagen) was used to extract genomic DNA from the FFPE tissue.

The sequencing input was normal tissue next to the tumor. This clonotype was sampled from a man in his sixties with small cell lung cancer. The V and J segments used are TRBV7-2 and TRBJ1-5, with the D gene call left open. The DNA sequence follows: TGTGCCAGCAGCTTATCGACCAATCAGCCCCAGCATTTT. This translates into CASSLSTNQPQHF.